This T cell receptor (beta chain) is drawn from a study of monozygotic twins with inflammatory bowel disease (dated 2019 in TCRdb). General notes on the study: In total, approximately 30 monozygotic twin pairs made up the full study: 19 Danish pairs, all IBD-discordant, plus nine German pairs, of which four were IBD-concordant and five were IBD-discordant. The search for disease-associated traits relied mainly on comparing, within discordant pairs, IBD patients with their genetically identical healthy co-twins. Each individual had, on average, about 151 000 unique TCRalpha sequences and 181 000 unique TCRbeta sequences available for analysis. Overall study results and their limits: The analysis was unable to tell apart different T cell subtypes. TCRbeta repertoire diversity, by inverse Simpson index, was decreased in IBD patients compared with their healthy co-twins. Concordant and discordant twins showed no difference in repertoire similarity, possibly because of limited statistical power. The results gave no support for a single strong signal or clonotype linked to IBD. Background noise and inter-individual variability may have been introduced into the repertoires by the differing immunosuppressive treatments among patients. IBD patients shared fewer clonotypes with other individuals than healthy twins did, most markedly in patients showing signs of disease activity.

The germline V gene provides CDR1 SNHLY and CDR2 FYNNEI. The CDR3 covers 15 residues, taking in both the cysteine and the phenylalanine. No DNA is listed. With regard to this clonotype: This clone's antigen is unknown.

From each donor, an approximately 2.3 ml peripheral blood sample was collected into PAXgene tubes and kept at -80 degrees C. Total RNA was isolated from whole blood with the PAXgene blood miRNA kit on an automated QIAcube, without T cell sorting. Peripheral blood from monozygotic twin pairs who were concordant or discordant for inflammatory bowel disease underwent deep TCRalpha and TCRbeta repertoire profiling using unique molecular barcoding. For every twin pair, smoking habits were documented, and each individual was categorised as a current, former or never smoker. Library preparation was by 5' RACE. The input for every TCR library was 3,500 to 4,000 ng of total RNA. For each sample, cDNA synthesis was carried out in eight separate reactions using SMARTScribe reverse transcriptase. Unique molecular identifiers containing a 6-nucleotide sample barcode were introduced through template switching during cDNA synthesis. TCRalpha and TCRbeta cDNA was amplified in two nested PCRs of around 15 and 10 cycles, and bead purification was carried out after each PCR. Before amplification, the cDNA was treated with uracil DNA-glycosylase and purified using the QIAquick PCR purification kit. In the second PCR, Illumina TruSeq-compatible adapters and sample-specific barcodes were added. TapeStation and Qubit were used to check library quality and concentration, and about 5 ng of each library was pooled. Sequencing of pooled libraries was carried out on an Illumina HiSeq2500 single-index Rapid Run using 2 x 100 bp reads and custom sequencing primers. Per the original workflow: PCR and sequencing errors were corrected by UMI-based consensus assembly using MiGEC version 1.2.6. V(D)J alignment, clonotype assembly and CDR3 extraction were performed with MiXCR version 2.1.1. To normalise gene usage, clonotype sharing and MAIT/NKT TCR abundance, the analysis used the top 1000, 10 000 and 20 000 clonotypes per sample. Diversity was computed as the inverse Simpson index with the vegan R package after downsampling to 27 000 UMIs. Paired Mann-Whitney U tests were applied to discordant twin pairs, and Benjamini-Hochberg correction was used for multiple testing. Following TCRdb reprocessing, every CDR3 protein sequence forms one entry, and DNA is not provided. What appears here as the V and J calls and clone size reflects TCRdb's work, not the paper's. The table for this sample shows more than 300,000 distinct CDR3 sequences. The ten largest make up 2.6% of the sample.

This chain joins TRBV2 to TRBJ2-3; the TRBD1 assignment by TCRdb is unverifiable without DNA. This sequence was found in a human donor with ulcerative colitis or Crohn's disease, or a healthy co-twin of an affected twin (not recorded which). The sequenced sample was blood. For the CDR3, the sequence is CASRTDRGGGDTQYF.